This T cell receptor (beta chain) was sequenced during a study of neoadjuvant anti-PD-1 for oral cavity cancer. General study results and limits: Higher pretreatment Treg/Th17 ratios tracked higher pretreatment blood clonality.

The CDR3 contains 15 residues. CDR1 SEHNR and CDR2 FQNEAQ come from the germline V gene (reference sequence). Trimming stripped 5 bases from V and 3 bases from J, with 17 bases between. The protocol was immunoSEQ multiplex PCR, while the TCRdb copy is restricted to in-frame clones and leaves out a portion. The sample carries more than 5,500 clones, roughly three fifths recorded once. A note on this clone: Its antigen is as yet unknown.

Time point of the sample: after neoadjuvant nivolumab, at surgical resection. Patients had HPV-negative, locally advanced oral cavity squamous cell carcinoma. The material sequenced was tumor tissue, taken after nivolumab (anti-PD-1) treatment. This clonotype was obtained from a person aged 35 to 85 with oral cavity squamous cell carcinoma. The chain carries TRBV7-9 and TRBJ2-7; a possible D gene is TRBD2 (7 bases). The CDR3 loop reads CASSLRGLAVYEQYF. In DNA, the CDR3 is TGTGCCAGCAGCCTACGGGGGCTAGCGGTCTACGAGCAGTACTTC. Complete variable domain (other parts from reference TRBV7-9 and TRBJ2-7): DTGVSQNPRHKITKRGQNVTFRCDPISEHNRLYWYRQTLGQGPEFLTYFQNEAQLEKSRLLSDRFSAERPKGSFSTLEIQRTEQGDSAMYLCASSLRGLAVYEQYFGPGTRLTVT.